These 12 T cell receptor beta chains were all obtained from the same sample, sequenced in a study of shared clonotypes between healthy human individuals. Produced via immunoSEQ multiplex PCR; TCRdb's table is partial and in-frame only. The sample gives 2,500,000 or so clones, under 95% of which show up once; around 0.35% is in the top ten. The source material was naive CD4+ T cells from PBMCs. Subset denoted: CD45RA+ positively selected. All receptors come from a man between 18 and 29 years old in good health. Some clones in this sample may be carry-over from other donors' samples.

The chain carries TRBV5-1 and TRBJ1-2; tentative D call: TRBD1 (6 bases). Per the germline V gene, CDR1 is SGHRS and CDR2 is YFSETQ. This CDR3 has 13 residues. The V gene lost 3 bases and the J gene lost 5 bases, with 11 bases spanning the gap. The CDR3 sequence is CASSSRGGYGYTF. In nucleotides, the CDR3 is TGCGCCAGCAGCTCCAGGGGAGGGTATGGCTACACCTTC.

V usage is TRBV7-2 and J usage is TRBJ1-2, with D maybe TRBD1 (5 bases). The CDR3 has 15 amino acids. CDR1 is SGHTA and CDR2 is FQGNSA in the germline V gene. Trimming took off 5 bases at V and 2 bases at J, with 15 bases between the two ends. The CDR3 DNA reads TGTGCCAGCAGCAACAAACGGGACGGGAACTATGGCTACACCTTC. It yields the protein CASSNKRDGNYGYTF.

The J gene is TRBJ2-1, the V gene TRBV15, with D perhaps TRBD1 (5 bases). The ends were cut back, 2 bases at V and 8 bases at J, with 19 bases in the middle. The CDR3 loop spans 16 amino acids. CDR1 is LNHNV and CDR2 is YYDKDF in the germline V gene (reference sequence). CDR3 in amino acids: CATSRTYTGPRDEQFF. CDR3 bases: TGTGCCACCAGCAGAACTTATACTGGGCCCAGGGATGAGCAGTTCTTC.

The chain joins TRBV5-6 to TRBJ1-1; D ambiguous. Trimming cost V 6 bases and J 1 base, with 16 bases left between them. This CDR3 comprises 15 residues. Germline CDR1 and CDR2: SGHDT and YYEEEE. CDR3 DNA: TGTGCCAGCACAATCCAAGGCCTGGGGAACACTGAAGCTTTCTTT. Residues: CASTIQGLGNTEAFF.

This chain connects TRBV27 to TRBJ2-3; D is possibly TRBD2 (5 bases). The CDR3 loop spans 13 amino acids. Trimming left V 6 bases short and J 2 bases short, with 9 bases between. CDR1 and CDR2 (germline): MNHEY, SMNVEV (reference sequence). The chain's CDR3 is CASREDFTDTQYF. CDR3 coding DNA: TGTGCCAGCAGGGAGGATTTCACAGATACGCAGTATTTT.

V gene TRBV9 combines with J gene TRBJ2-1; TRBD2 agrees at 7 bases. The ends lost 3 bases at V and 2 bases at J; junction bases unmatched: 8. The CDR3 runs to 16 residues. Looked up from germline, CDR1 is SGDLS and CDR2 is YYNGEE. The CDR3 DNA reads TGTGCCAGCAGCGAGCTGGGAGGGAACCCCTACAATGAGCAGTTCTTC. Translating it yields CASSELGGNPYNEQFF.

A single count supports this clone. The chain combines TRBV6-6 with TRBJ2-7; the match to TRBD1 covers 8 bases. CDR3 size: 13 residues. V was pared by 7 bases and J by 6 bases, with 8 bases of the junction left unmatched. Germline-derived CDR1 and CDR2 are MNHNY and SVGAGI (reference sequence). The CDR3 protein is CASTEDDRGEQYF. CDR3 sequence (DNA): TGTGCCAGCACAGAAGATGACAGGGGCGAGCAGTACTTC.

V usage is TRBV5-5 and J usage is TRBJ1-4; no clear D gene. Looked up from germline, CDR1 is SGHKS and CDR2 is YYEKEE (reference sequence). This CDR3 contains 14 residues. V was shortened by 4 bases and J by 7 bases, with 14 bases between the two germline ends. The CDR3 protein is CASSPGSAPEKLFF. In DNA, the CDR3 is TGTGCCAGCAGCCCCGGGTCCGCCCCTGAAAAACTGTTTTTT.

The chain combines TRBV4-1 with TRBJ2-5; 7 bases agree with TRBD1. The V segment lost 4 bases and the J segment 5 bases; nucleotides outside the gene matches: 7. The CDR3 has 14 amino acids. Germline loops: CDR1 MGHRA, CDR2 YSYEKL. CDR3 residues: CASSRTNRGETQYF. The CDR3 nucleotides read TGCGCCAGCAGCCGCACAAACAGGGGTGAGACCCAGTACTTC.

CDR3 residues: CAWVPGNNYGYTF. The CDR3 DNA reads TGTGCCTGGGTTCCTGGTAATAACTATGGCTACACCTTC. The chain carries TRBV30 and TRBJ1-2; D is unclear. Trimming pared 5 bases from V and 1 base from J, leaving 11 bases between. Per the germline V gene, CDR1 is GTSNPN and CDR2 is SVGIG (reference sequence). This CDR3 has 13 amino acids.

The chain recombines TRBV21-1 with TRBJ2-7. TRBV21-1 is tagged as a pseudogene. This CDR3 has 19 residues. The CDR3 protein is CASSKVRAVLLYPPYEQYF. The CDR3, as DNA: TGTGCCAGCAGCAAAGTTAGGGCCGTACTCCTATACCCACCCTACGAGCAGTACTTC.

Comment on this clone: Other nucleotide sequences in the sample specify the same CDR3. The chain has TRBV27 and TRBJ1-5; no definite D call. Germline values: CDR1 MNHEY, CDR2 SMNVEV (reference sequence). Deletions cut 3 bases from V and 0 bases from J, with 6 bases between. This CDR3 is 14 amino acids long. CDR3 sequence (DNA): TGTGCCAGCAGTTTGAGGTATAGCAATCAGCCCCAGCATTTT. Its translation is CASSLRYSNQPQHF.